The rows below give T cell receptor beta chains drawn from one sample of a study of shared clonotypes between healthy human individuals. Using immunoSEQ multiplex PCR, the repertoire was profiled, and TCRdb retains in-frame clones only, with some absent. This repertoire shows fewer than 850,000 clones, about three quarters found once; its top ten account for 1.8%. Source material: memory CD4+ T cells sorted from blood. The receptors stem from a woman aged 30 to 39 in good health. CDR3s include the opening cysteine and the closing phenylalanine or tryptophan. A D gene is named only where the DNA matches it firmly. Clone size appears in some rows only: once, few, many, or a class for an expanded clone.

J gene,D gene,CDR3 length,V gene,clone size,CDR3 protein,CDR3 DNA
TRBJ2-7,-,13,TRBV5-1,-,CASSPGTTYEQYF,TGCGCCAGCAGCCCCGGGACCACCTACGAGCAGTACTTC
TRBJ1-2,-,16,TRBV6-6,many,CASSYLGASLNYGYTF,TGTGCCAGCAGTTACCTGGGGGCGAGTTTGAACTATGGCTACACCTTC
TRBJ1-4,-,16,TRBV28,many,CASSLQGAVRGEKLFF,TGTGCCAGCAGTCTACAGGGAGCGGTTCGAGGTGAAAAACTGTTTTTT
TRBJ1-4,TRBD1,16,TRBV15,-,CATSRDYGTVNEKLFF,TGTGCCACCAGCAGAGATTATGGGACAGTTAATGAAAAACTGTTTTTT
TRBJ2-7,-,14,TRBV28,once,CAINPDNPGGEQYF,TGTGCCATCAACCCGGACAACCCCGGCGGCGAGCAGTACTTC
TRBJ1-2,-,15,TRBV5-4,once,CASSFNPGPKGGYTF,TGTGCCAGCAGCTTTAATCCAGGCCCTAAAGGGGGCTACACCTTC
TRBJ2-3,TRBD2,15,TRBV11-3,few,CASSAQTGRADTQYF,TGTGCCAGCAGCGCCCAAACTGGGAGGGCTGATACGCAGTATTTT
TRBJ2-5,TRBD2,15,TRBV27,-,CASSGPGLAGGTQYF,TGTGCCAGCAGTGGCCCGGGACTAGCGGGAGGGACCCAGTACTTC
TRBJ2-5,TRBD2,15,TRBV28,-,CASSPSGTGKETQYF,TGTGCCAGCAGTCCTAGCGGGACGGGAAAAGAGACCCAGTACTTC
TRBJ2-2,TRBD1,14,TRBV6-1,-,CAIRGQSDTGELFF,TGTGCCATCCGGGGACAGTCTGACACCGGGGAGCTGTTTTTT
TRBJ1-4,-,18,TRBV4-1,-,CASSWMILTPDFRVELFF,TGCGCCAGCAGCTGGATGATCCTGACACCCGACTTTAGGGTCGAACTGTTTTTT
TRBJ2-7,-,12,TRBV19,-,CASSIAGHEQYF,TGTGCCAGTAGTATAGCAGGGCACGAGCAGTACTTC
TRBJ2-5,-,10,TRBV28,-,CASSRETQYF,TGTGCCAGCAGTCGAGAGACCCAGTACTTC
TRBJ2-3,TRBD1,17,TRBV11-2,-,CASSLSRGQGTTDTQYF,TGTGCCAGCAGCTTGAGCCGGGGACAGGGGACGACAGATACGCAGTATTTT
TRBJ2-1,TRBD2,16,TRBV6-6,-,CASSYLASGRGNEQFF,TGTGCCAGCAGTTACTTGGCTAGCGGGAGGGGCAATGAGCAGTTCTTC
TRBJ2-1,TRBD2,14,TRBV6-4,-,CASSLEAGLYEQFF,TGTGCCAGCAGTTTGGAAGCGGGACTCTATGAGCAGTTCTTC
TRBJ2-3,-,16,TRBV18,-,CASSPILGAFTDTQYF,TGTGCCAGCTCACCAATCCTCGGGGCCTTCACAGATACGCAGTATTTT
TRBJ1-5,-,13,TRBV2,few,CASSDQVTQPQHF,TGTGCCAGCAGTGACCAGGTTACGCAGCCCCAGCATTTT
TRBJ1-2,-,13,TRBV5-4,-,CASSLDKNYGYTF,TGTGCCAGCAGCTTGGACAAAAACTATGGCTACACCTTC
TRBJ2-7,-,15,TRBV19,-,CASRFVWQGGYEQYF,TGTGCCAGTCGATTCGTCTGGCAGGGTGGGTACGAGCAGTACTTC
TRBJ2-1,TRBD2,16,TRBV25-1,-,CASSVHTSGGDNEQFF,TGTGCCAGCAGTGTGCATACTAGCGGAGGGGACAATGAGCAGTTCTTC
TRBJ1-5,-,14,TRBV28,-,CASSLPSGPQPQHF,TGTGCCAGCAGTCTCCCATCCGGACCTCAGCCCCAGCATTTT
TRBJ1-6,-,14,TRBV7-9,-,CASSFGRDNSPLHF,TGTGCCAGCAGCTTCGGACGAGATAATTCACCCCTCCACTTT
TRBJ1-3,-,15,TRBV19,-,CASSIAPGSGNTIYF,TGTGCCAGTAGTATAGCGCCCGGCTCTGGAAACACCATATATTTT
TRBJ2-1,-,10,TRBV20-1,-,CSARVNEQFF,TGCAGTGCTAGAGTAAATGAGCAGTTCTTC
TRBJ1-4,TRBD1,18,TRBV4-1,-,CASSQTKNRGRINEKLFF,TGCGCCAGCAGCCAAACAAAAAACAGGGGGCGTATTAATGAAAAACTGTTTTTT